This T cell receptor (beta chain) was captured in a study of T cell responses to AZD1222 COVID-19 vaccine. TCRdb's table, derived via immunoSEQ multiplex PCR, lists solely in-frame clones and lacks some. The sample yields 120,000 or so clones, about 90% seen once. Trimming removed 2 bases from V and 3 bases from J; junction bases left unmatched: 4. The CDR3 sequence is 14 residues long. Germline CDR1 GTSNPN, CDR2 SVGIG (reference sequence). Sequences were derived from peripheral blood, sampled on day 0 of AZD1222 vaccination. The receptor was isolated from an adult in good health. The chain carries TRBV30 and TRBJ1-1; 9 nucleotides agree with TRBD1. The CDR3 spells CAWSLGTGYTEAFF. DNA of the CDR3: TGTGCCTGGAGTCTAGGGACAGGGTACACTGAAGCTTTCTTT.